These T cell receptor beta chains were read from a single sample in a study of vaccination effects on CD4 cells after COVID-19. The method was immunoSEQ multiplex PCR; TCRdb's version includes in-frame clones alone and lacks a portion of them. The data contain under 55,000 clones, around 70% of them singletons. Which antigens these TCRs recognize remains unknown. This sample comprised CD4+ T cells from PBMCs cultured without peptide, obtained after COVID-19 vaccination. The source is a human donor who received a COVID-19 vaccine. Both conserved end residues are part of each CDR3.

CDR3 protein: CASSQDWAAGDYYGYTF; J gene: TRBJ1-2; V gene: TRBV4-2
CDR3 protein: CASSSTTSGTTDTQYF; J gene: TRBJ2-3; V gene: TRBV28
CDR3 protein: CASSSLAGGNEQFF; J gene: TRBJ2-1; V gene: TRBV11-2
CDR3 protein: CASSLGSRTDTQYF; J gene: TRBJ2-3; V gene: TRBV5-6
CDR3 protein: CASSGWSGSDTQYF; J gene: TRBJ2-3; V gene: TRBV9
CDR3 protein: CAISESRRGGSGSGEQYF; J gene: TRBJ2-7; V gene: TRBV10-3
CDR3 protein: CASSLVGTKATNEKLFF; J gene: TRBJ1-4; V gene: TRBV5-1
CDR3 protein: CASSDSSRGTEAFF; J gene: TRBJ1-1; V gene: TRBV6-4
CDR3 protein: CSVGGTGGNTIYF; J gene: TRBJ1-3; V gene: TRBV29-1
CDR3 protein: CASSIRPTGELFF; J gene: TRBJ2-2; V gene: TRBV10-1
CDR3 protein: CAWSGSVSHGYTF; J gene: TRBJ1-2; V gene: TRBV30
CDR3 protein: CASSYISPANYEQYF; J gene: TRBJ2-7; V gene: TRBV6-5
CDR3 protein: CASSLGGHRASYEQYF; J gene: TRBJ2-7; V gene: TRBV5-4
CDR3 protein: CASSSGLAAYNEQFF; J gene: TRBJ2-1; V gene: TRBV5-1
CDR3 protein: CASSADRGRWVTEAFF; J gene: TRBJ1-1; V gene: TRBV6-1
CDR3 protein: CAWTEDRVSPLHF; J gene: TRBJ1-6; V gene: TRBV30
CDR3 protein: CASSPGQGSYEQYF; J gene: TRBJ2-7; V gene: TRBV10-2
CDR3 protein: CASSQVHRGVDEKLFF; J gene: TRBJ1-4; V gene: TRBV4-1
CDR3 protein: CASTDNSYNSPLHF; J gene: TRBJ1-6; V gene: TRBV2
CDR3 protein: CASSQVRTGDTGELFF; J gene: TRBJ2-2; V gene: TRBV18
CDR3 protein: CAISEVDKIEKLFF; J gene: TRBJ1-4; V gene: TRBV10-3
CDR3 protein: CASSIQGNYGYTF; J gene: TRBJ1-2; V gene: TRBV19
CDR3 protein: CATSYRSSYEQYF; J gene: TRBJ2-7; V gene: TRBV19
CDR3 protein: CASSFGQANYGYTF; J gene: TRBJ1-2; V gene: TRBV5-6
CDR3 protein: CASSVVPKPGTRNTIYF; J gene: TRBJ1-3; V gene: TRBV9
CDR3 protein: CASSVGTGSYNEQFF; J gene: TRBJ2-1; V gene: TRBV9
CDR3 protein: CATSRETRLAEQFF; J gene: TRBJ2-1; V gene: TRBV15
CDR3 protein: CAISSTGGQETQYF; J gene: TRBJ2-5; V gene: TRBV10-3
CDR3 protein: CASSIQGLMQETQYF; J gene: TRBJ2-5; V gene: TRBV6-6